This T cell receptor (beta chain) was sequenced for a study of response to subunit inactivated influenza vaccine. The table lists this clonotype with a few counts. What it binds is unknown. TCRdb re-called the RT-PCR reads through MiXCR, storing one row per CDR3 protein. The data hold 500,000 to 600,000 distinct CDR3 sequences, with 12% observed a single time. Study-level findings and limits: The authors proposed limited new T cell recruitment per seasonal influenza vaccination.

The sample consisted of PBMCs from blood, taken on the day of vaccination. This TCR was recovered from a man aged 45-65 years who received an inactivated influenza vaccine.

The CDR3, as DNA: TGTGCCAGCAGCCTGACCGGGGCTGGGGCCAACGTCCTGACTTTC. This translates into CASSLTGAGANVLTF. This chain joins TRBV7-9 and TRBJ2-6, with D perhaps matching TRBD2 (5 bases). Trimming removed 5 bases at V and 2 bases at J, with 10 bases between. From germline, CDR1 is SEHNR and CDR2 FQNEAQ (reference sequence). The CDR3 sequence is 15 residues long.